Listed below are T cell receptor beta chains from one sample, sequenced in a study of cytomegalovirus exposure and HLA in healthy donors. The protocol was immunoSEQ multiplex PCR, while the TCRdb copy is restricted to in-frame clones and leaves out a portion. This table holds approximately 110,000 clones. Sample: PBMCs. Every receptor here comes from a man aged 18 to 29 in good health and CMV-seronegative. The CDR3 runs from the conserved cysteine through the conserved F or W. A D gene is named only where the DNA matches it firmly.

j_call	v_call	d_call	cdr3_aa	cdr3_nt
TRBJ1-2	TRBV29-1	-	CSVGGQNYGYTF	TGCAGCGTTGGAGGGCAGAACTATGGCTACACCTTC
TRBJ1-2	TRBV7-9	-	CASSLVKEINYGYTF	TGTGCCAGCAGCTTAGTCAAGGAGATTAACTATGGCTACACCTTC
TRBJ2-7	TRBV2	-	CASAERWTYEQYF	TGTGCCAGCGCAGAGAGGTGGACCTACGAGCAGTACTTC
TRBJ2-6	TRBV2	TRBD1	CASSDLDRARTNVLTF	TGTGCCAGCAGTGATTTAGACAGGGCTCGGACCAACGTCCTGACTTTC
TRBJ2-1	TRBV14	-	CASSQFRVTLGNEQFF	TGTGCCAGCAGCCAGTTCCGGGTCACTCTAGGCAATGAGCAGTTCTTC
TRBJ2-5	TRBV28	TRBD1	CASKGTRGSETQYF	TGTGCCAGCAAGGGGACCAGGGGGTCAGAGACCCAGTACTTC
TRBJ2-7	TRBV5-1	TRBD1	CASTNRGIGEQYF	TGCGCCAGCACCAACAGGGGTATTGGCGAGCAGTACTTC
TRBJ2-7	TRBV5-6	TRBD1	CASSPGQGPPRYF	TGTGCCAGCAGCCCGGGACAGGGGCCCCCGCGGTACTTC
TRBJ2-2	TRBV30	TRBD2	CARKTGGRNTGELFF	TGTGCCCGGAAAACGGGGGGGCGGAACACCGGGGAGCTGTTTTTT
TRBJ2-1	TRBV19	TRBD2	CASSMESSGEPYNEQFF	TGTGCCAGTAGTATGGAGTCTAGCGGGGAACCTTACAATGAGCAGTTCTTC
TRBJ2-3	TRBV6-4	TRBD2	CASSPGTSGGDTQYF	TGTGCCAGCAGCCCCGGGACTAGCGGGGGAGATACGCAGTATTTT
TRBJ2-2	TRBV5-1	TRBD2	CASSLEASGRAGELFF	TGCGCCAGCAGCTTGGAGGCTAGCGGCCGCGCCGGGGAGCTGTTTTTT
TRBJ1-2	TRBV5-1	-	CASSFGGTNYGYTF	TGCGCCAGCAGCTTTGGCGGGACTAACTATGGCTACACCTTC
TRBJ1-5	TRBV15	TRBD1	CATSSRDRYQPQHF	TGTGCCACCAGCAGCCGGGACAGGTATCAGCCCCAGCATTTT
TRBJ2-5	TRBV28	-	CASSLARETQYF	TGTGCCAGCAGTTTAGCTAGAGAGACCCAGTACTTC
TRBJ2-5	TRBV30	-	CAWSQTRKETQYF	TGTGCCTGGAGTCAAACTAGAAAAGAGACCCAGTACTTC
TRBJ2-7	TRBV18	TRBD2	CASSLRLAGEGEQYF	TGTGCCAGCTCACTCCGACTAGCGGGAGAGGGAGAGCAGTACTTC
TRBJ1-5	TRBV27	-	CASSSQWGLNQPQHF	TGTGCCAGCAGTTCTCAATGGGGGCTGAATCAGCCCCAGCATTTT
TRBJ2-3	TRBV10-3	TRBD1	CAISEISPGTGLPDTQYF	TGTGCCATCAGTGAAATCAGCCCTGGGACAGGGTTACCAGATACGCAGTATTTT
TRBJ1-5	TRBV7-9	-	CASSLTGNQPQHF	TGTGCCAGCAGCTTAACCGGGAACCAGCCCCAGCATTTT
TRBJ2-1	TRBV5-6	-	CASSPWGVYYNEQFF	TGTGCCAGCAGCCCGTGGGGGGTATACTACAATGAGCAGTTCTTC
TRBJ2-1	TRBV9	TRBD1	CASSVDRGGYNEQFF	TGTGCCAGCAGCGTGGACAGGGGTGGCTACAATGAGCAGTTCTTC
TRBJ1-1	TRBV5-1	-	CASSNRTGRNTEAFF	TGCGCCAGCAGCAATAGAACCGGGAGGAACACTGAAGCTTTCTTT
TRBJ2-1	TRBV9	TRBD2	CASSVEREVGYSGEQFF	TGTGCCAGCAGCGTAGAGCGGGAGGTTGGGTACTCTGGTGAGCAGTTCTTC
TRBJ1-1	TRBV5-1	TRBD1	CASSHEGANTEAFF	TGCGCCAGCAGCCATGAGGGGGCAAACACTGAAGCTTTCTTT
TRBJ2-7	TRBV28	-	CASEAASPYEQYF	TGTGCCAGCGAAGCGGCAAGCCCCTACGAGCAGTACTTC
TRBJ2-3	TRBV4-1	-	CASSQGARSSTDTQYF	TGCGCCAGCAGCCAAGGGGCGCGATCTAGCACAGATACGCAGTATTTT